Presented here are 9 T cell receptor beta chains from one specimen sequenced in a study of blood T cell repertoires in COVID-19. The protocol was immunoSEQ multiplex PCR, while the TCRdb copy is restricted to in-frame clones and leaves out a portion. Among about 85,000 clones listed, about 84% were seen once. Specimen: peripheral blood. These receptors all stem from a human donor in a cohort sampled during active COVID-19.

The chain couples TRBV7-8 to TRBJ1-1, with D perhaps matching TRBD1 (5 bases). The CDR3 spans 15 residues. The V gene lost 5 bases and the J gene lost 6 bases, with 19 bases spanning the gap. Germline CDR1 SGHVS, CDR2 FQNEAQ. CDR3 bases: TGTGCCAGCAGCACCGCAGGGAGGGTATTCGCTGAAGCTTTCTTT. It yields the protein CASSTAGRVFAEAFF.

The chain combines TRBV5-4 with TRBJ1-1; D is unclear. CDR1 and CDR2 (germline): SGHNT, YYREEE (reference sequence). V lost 4 bases to trimming and J lost 1 base, with 11 bases between them. The CDR3 extends over 14 amino acids. The CDR3 sequence: CASSPSAGNTEAFF. In DNA, the CDR3 is TGTGCCAGCAGCCCCTCTGCGGGGAACACTGAAGCTTTCTTT.

The chain couples TRBV27 to TRBJ1-1, with TRBD1 as a possible D gene (6 bases). Germline-derived CDR1 and CDR2 are MNHEY and SMNVEV (reference sequence). This CDR3 is 14 amino acids long. V lost 5 bases to trimming and J lost 1 base, with 11 bases between them. The CDR3 here is CASSRRQANTEAFF. The CDR3 bases are TGTGCCAGCAGTCGAAGACAGGCGAACACTGAAGCTTTCTTT.

V gene TRBV6-5 combines with J gene TRBJ2-3; 7 bases match TRBD1. There are 14 residues in the CDR3. Looked up from germline, CDR1 is MNHEY and CDR2 is SVGAGI. Trimming cost V 4 bases and J 4 bases; bases outside gene matches: 5. Here the CDR3 reads CASSLDRVADTQYF. The CDR3 coding sequence is TGTGCCAGCAGTTTAGACAGGGTGGCAGATACGCAGTATTTT.

The chain employs TRBV4-1 and TRBJ2-4, with 11 bases that match TRBD2. Looked up from germline, CDR1 is MGHRA and CDR2 is YSYEKL. Trimming at V came to 1 base and at J to 0 bases, leaving 5 bases not matched to a gene. The CDR3 covers 18 residues. The chain's CDR3 is CASSQGLAGGIAKNIQYF. DNA for the CDR3: TGCGCCAGCAGCCAAGGTCTAGCGGGGGGCATAGCCAAAAACATTCAGTACTTC.

This chain links TRBV20-1 with TRBJ2-7, with 7 bases fitting TRBD1. The CDR3 has 14 residues. V gave up 3 bases and J gave up 2 bases; unmatched junction bases: 7. Germline V gives CDR1 DFQATT, CDR2 SNEGSKA (reference sequence). CDR3 DNA: TGCAGTGCTAGTTTAGGGGGCCCACCCTACGAGCAGTACTTC. Protein product: CSASLGGPPYEQYF.

The J gene is TRBJ1-6, the V gene TRBV5-8; D is possibly TRBD1 (6 bases). Germline V gene data show CDR1 as SGHTS and CDR2 as YDEGEE. The CDR3 is 15 residues long. The V gene lost 3 bases and the J gene lost 2 bases, with 9 bases spanning the gap. The CDR3 DNA reads TGTGCCAGCAGCTCCCGGGACACCTATAATTCACCCCTCCACTTT. Amino acid sequence: CASSSRDTYNSPLHF.

The chain has TRBV7-2 and TRBJ2-3; maybe TRBD1 (5 bases). Trimming left V 2 bases short and J 6 bases short, with 12 bases between. Per the germline V gene, CDR1 is SGHTA and CDR2 is FQGNSA. The CDR3 is 14 residues long. In DNA, the CDR3 is TGTGCCAGCAGCTTAAATCAGGGTGGCGATACGCAGTATTTT. Translation gives CASSLNQGGDTQYF. Based on the CDR3 plus reference TRBV7-2 and TRBJ2-3, the full variable domain is GAGVSQSPSNKVTEKGKDVELRCDPISGHTALYWYRQSLGQGLEFLIYFQGNSAPDKSGLPSDRFSAERTGGSVSTLTIQRTQQEDSAVYLCASSLNQGGDTQYFGPGTRLTVL.

The table lists this clone with a few counts. This chain joins TRBV5-6 and TRBJ1-1; D is uncertain. The CDR3 extends over 13 amino acids. Trimming removed 5 bases from V and 1 base from J, with 9 bases in between. Per germline, CDR1 SGHDT and CDR2 YYEEEE. This CDR3 reads CASRQISNTEAFF. The CDR3 bases are TGTGCCAGCAGACAAATATCGAACACTGAAGCTTTCTTT.